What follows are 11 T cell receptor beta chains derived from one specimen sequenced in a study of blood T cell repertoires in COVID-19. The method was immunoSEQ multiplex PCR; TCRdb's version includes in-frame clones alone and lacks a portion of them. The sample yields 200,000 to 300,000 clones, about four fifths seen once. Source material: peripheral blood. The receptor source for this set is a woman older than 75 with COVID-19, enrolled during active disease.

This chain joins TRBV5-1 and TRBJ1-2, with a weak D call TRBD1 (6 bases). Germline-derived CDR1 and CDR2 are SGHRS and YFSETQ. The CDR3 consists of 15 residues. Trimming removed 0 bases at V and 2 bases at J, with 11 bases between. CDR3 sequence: CASSLGVGANYGYTF. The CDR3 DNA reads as TGCGCCAGCAGCTTGGGTGTGGGGGCCAACTATGGCTACACCTTC.

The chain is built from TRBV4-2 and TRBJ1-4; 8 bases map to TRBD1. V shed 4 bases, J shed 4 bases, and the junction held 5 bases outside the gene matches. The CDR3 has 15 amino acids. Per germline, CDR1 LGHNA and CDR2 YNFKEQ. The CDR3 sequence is CASSLRTGSNEKLFF. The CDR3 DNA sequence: TGTGCCAGCAGCCTACGGACAGGGAGTAATGAAAAACTGTTTTTT.

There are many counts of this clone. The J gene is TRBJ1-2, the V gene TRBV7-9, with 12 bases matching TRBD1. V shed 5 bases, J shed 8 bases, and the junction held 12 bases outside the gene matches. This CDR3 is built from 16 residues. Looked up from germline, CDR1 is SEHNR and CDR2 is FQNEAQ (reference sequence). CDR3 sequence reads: CASSPGTGGGPGGYTF. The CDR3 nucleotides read TGTGCCAGCAGCCCTGGGACAGGGGGCGGCCCTGGCGGCTACACCTTC.

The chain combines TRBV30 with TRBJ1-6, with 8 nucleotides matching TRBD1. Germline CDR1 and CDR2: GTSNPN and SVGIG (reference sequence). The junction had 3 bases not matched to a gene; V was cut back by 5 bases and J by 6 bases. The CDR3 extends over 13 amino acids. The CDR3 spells CAWAGQVNSPLHF. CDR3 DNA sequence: TGTGCCTGGGCGGGACAGGTTAATTCACCCCTCCACTTT.

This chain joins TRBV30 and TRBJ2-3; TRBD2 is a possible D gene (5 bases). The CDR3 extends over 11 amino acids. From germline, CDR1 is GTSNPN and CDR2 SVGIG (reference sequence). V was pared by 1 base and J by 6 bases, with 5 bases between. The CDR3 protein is CAWSAGDTQYF. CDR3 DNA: TGTGCCTGGAGTGCGGGGGATACGCAGTATTTT.

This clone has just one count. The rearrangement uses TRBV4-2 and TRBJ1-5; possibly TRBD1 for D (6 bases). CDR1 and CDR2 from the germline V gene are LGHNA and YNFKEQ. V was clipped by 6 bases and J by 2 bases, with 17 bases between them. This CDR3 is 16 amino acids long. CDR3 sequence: CASSFGGVNGNQPQHF. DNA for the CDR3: TGTGCCAGCAGTTTTGGGGGCGTCAATGGCAATCAGCCCCAGCATTTT.

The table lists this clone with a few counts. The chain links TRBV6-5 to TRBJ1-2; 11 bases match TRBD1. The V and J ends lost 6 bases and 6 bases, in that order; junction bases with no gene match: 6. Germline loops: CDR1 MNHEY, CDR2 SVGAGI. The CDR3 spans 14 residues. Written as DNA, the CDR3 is TGTGCCAGCAGGGGGGACAGGGGGTTTCATGGCTACACCTTC. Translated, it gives CASRGDRGFHGYTF.

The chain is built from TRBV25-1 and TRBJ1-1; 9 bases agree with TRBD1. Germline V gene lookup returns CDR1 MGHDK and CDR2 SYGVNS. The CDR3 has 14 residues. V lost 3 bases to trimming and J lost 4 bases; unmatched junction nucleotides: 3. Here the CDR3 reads CASSEDRGGTEAFF. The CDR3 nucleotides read TGTGCCAGCAGTGAGGACAGGGGAGGCACTGAAGCTTTCTTT.

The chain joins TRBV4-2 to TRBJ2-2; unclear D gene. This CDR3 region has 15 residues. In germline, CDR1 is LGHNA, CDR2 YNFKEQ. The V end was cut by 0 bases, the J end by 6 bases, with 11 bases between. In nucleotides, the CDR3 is TGTGCCAGCAGCCAAGATCCATACAGTCCCGGGGAGCTGTTTTTT. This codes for CASSQDPYSPGELFF.

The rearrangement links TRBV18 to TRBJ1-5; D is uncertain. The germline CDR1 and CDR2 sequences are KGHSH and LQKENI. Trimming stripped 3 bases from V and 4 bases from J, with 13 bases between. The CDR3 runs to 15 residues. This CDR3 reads CASSPEGAGNQPQHF. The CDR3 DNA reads TGTGCCAGCTCACCGGAGGGCGCAGGAAATCAGCCCCAGCATTTT.

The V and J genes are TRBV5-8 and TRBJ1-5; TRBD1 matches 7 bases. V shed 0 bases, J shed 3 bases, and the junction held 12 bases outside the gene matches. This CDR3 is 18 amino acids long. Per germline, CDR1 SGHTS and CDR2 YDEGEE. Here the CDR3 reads CASSLESGGFYSNQPQHF. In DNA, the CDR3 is TGTGCCAGCAGCTTGGAATCAGGGGGTTTCTATTCCAATCAGCCCCAGCATTTT. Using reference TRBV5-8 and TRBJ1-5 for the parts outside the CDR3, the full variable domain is EAGVTQSPTHLIKTRGQQATLRCSPISGHTSVYWYQQALGLGLQFLLWYDEGEERNRGNFPPRFSGRQFPNYSSELNVNALELEDSALYLCASSLESGGFYSNQPQHFGDGTRLSIL.